The source of this T cell receptor (beta chain) is a study of blood T cells in healthy people across ages. The length of the CDR3 is 14 residues. The germline CDR1 and CDR2 sequences are SGHTA and FQGTGA. V was pared by 3 bases and J by 5 bases, with 11 bases between. A second PCR of about 6 to 12 cycles used a sample-barcoded 5' primer and a J-beta primer mix. TCRdb used MiXCR to reprocess the 5' RACE reads, holding one entry per CDR3 protein. Counted here are about 730,000 distinct CDR3 sequences, more than 40% occurring once; the ten biggest clones make up around 20%. Total RNA was extracted at no less than 5.5 micrograms per sample. With regard to this clonotype: Its antigen is unknown.

Whole-study results and caveats: Strongly correlated with naive T cell percentage was TCR beta diversity.

This rearrangement joins TRBV7-3 to TRBJ2-1; D ambiguous. The receptor was isolated from a woman aged 60 to 75 in good health. Sequenced: blood. The CDR3 coding sequence is TGTGCCAGCAGCTTTGCCGGACGAGACAATGAGCAGTTCTTC. This gives the protein CASSFAGRDNEQFF.